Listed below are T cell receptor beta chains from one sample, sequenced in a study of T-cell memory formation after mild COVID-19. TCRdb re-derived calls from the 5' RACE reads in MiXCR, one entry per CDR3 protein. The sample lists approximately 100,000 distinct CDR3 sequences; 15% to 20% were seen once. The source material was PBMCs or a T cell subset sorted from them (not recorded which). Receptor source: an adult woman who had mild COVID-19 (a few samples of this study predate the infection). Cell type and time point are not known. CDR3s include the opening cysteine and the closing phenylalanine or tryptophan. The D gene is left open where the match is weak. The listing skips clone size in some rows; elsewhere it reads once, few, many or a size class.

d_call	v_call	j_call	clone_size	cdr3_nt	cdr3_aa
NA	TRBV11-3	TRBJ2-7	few	TGTGCCAGCAGCCCTCCGGCCGGGGGCGGGATGAGCTCCTACGAGCAGTACTTC	CASSPPAGGGMSSYEQYF
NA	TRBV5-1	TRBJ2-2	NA	TGCGCCAGCAGCTTCGGGCAGCCCGGGGAGCTGTTTTTT	CASSFGQPGELFF
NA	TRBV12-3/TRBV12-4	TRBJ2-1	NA	TGTGCCAGCAGTTTAAGTTCTACTTATTACAATGAGCAGTTCTTC	CASSLSSTYYNEQFF
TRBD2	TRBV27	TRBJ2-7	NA	TGTGCCAGCAGTCCCGGACTAGCGGGGGCCTACGAGCAGTACTTC	CASSPGLAGAYEQYF
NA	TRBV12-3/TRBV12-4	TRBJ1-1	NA	TGTGCCAGCACAGCCCCTTGGCGGGGGAAAGCTTTCTTT	CASTAPWRGKAFF
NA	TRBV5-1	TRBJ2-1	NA	TGCGCCAGCAGCTCCTTCCGGGAAGCGCCTTACAATGAGCAGTTCTTC	CASSSFREAPYNEQFF
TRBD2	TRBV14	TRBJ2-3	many	TGTGCCAGCAGCCGCCGAAATGCCGGACTAGCGCCACCCCCAGATACGCAGTATTTT	CASSRRNAGLAPPPDTQYF
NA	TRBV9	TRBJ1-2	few	TGTGCCAGCAGCCCCGTAGATTCTAACTATGGCTACACCTTC	CASSPVDSNYGYTF
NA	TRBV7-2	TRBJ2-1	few	TGTGCCAGCAGCTTAGCGTGGGGTATTGATTCCTACAATGAGCAGTTCTTC	CASSLAWGIDSYNEQFF
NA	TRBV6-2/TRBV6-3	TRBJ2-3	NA	TGTGCCAGCAGTTACGCTAGCACAGATACGCAGTATTTT	CASSYASTDTQYF
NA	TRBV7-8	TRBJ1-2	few	TGTGCCAGCAGCCCCGCCGGTCCGGCTAACTATGGCTACACCTTC	CASSPAGPANYGYTF
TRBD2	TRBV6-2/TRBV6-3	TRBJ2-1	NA	TGTGCCAGCAGTTACATCTTTGCTAGCGGGACCAATGAGCAGTTCTTC	CASSYIFASGTNEQFF
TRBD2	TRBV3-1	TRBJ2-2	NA	TGTGCCAGCAGCCAGGGACTAGCGGGCGTCACCGGGGAGCTGTTTTTT	CASSQGLAGVTGELFF
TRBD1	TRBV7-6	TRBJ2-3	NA	TGTGCCAGCAGCCGACCCGACAGGGGGCGGAAGGGGAGCACAGATACGCAGTATTTT	CASSRPDRGRKGSTDTQYF
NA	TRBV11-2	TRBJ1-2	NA	TGTGCCAGCAGCTTAGTGGCGGATAACTATGGCTACACCTTC	CASSLVADNYGYTF
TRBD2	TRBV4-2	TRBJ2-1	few	TGTGCCAGCAGCCCCCAAGGGGACTACCCTTACAATGAGCAGTTCTTC	CASSPQGDYPYNEQFF
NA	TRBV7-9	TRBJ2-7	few	TGTGCCAGCAGCTTGGGTCTCGGTAAACTTGGCGAGCAGTACTTC	CASSLGLGKLGEQYF
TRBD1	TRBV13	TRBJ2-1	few	TGTGCCAGCAGCTCCCGACCGGGACAGCCGCCGGATGAGCAGTTCTTC	CASSSRPGQPPDEQFF
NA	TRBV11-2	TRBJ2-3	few	TGTGCCAGCATCAGATACCAGGCGGCAGATACGCAGTATTTT	CASIRYQAADTQYF
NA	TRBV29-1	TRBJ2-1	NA	TGCAGCGTTGAGGGCTTGCCGAGCTCCTACAATGAGCAGTTCTTC	CSVEGLPSSYNEQFF
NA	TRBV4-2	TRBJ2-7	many	TGTGCCAGCAGCCAAGATACAGGGTATGGGACATCCCCCTACGAGCAGTACTTC	CASSQDTGYGTSPYEQYF
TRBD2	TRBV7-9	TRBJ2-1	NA	TGTGCCAGCGGGGGGGACTACAATGAGCAGTTCTTC	CASGGDYNEQFF
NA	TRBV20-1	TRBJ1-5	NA	TGCAGTGCTAGAGATGGGCACACCCATCAGCCCCAGCATTTT	CSARDGHTHQPQHF
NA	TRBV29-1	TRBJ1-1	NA	TGCAGAGTGACGGACGGTATGAACACTGAAGCTTTCTTT	CRVTDGMNTEAFF
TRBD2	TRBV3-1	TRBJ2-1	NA	TGTGCCAGCAGCCACTCGGACGGGAGGGCCAATGAGCAGTTCTTC	CASSHSDGRANEQFF
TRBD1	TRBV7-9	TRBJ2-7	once	TGTGCCAGCAGCTCACCCAGGGGGCCGTACGAGCAGTACTTC	CASSSPRGPYEQYF
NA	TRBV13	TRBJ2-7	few	TGTGCCAGCAGCTGGCTCAGAGGTAAGGACGGATACGAGCAGTACTTC	CASSWLRGKDGYEQYF
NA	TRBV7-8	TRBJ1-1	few	TGTGCCAGCAGCTGGGGGCACGATAGGAACACTGAAGCTTTCTTT	CASSWGHDRNTEAFF
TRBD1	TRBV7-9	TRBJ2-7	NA	TGTGCCAGCAGTCACGGGACAGCCTACGAGCAGTACTTC	CASSHGTAYEQYF
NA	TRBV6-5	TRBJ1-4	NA	TGTGCCAGCAGCCAGGGGACGGATGCAACTAATGAAAAACTGTTTTTT	CASSQGTDATNEKLFF
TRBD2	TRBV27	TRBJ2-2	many	TGTGCCAGCAGTGGAACGGGCGGGAGTCTTTACACCGGGGAGCTGTTTTTT	CASSGTGGSLYTGELFF
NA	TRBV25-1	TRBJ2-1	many	TGTGCCAGCAGTGAGGGAGGACAGGACTACAATGAGCAGTTCTTC	CASSEGGQDYNEQFF
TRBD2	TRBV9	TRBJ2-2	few	TGTGCCAGCAGCGTAGCTTTACTAGCGGGAGGTACCGGGGAGCTGTTTTTT	CASSVALLAGGTGELFF
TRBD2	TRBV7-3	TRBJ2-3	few	TGTGCCAGCAGCTTGGTCGGGGGGGCCGTAGATACGCAGTATTTT	CASSLVGGAVDTQYF
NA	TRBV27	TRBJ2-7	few	TGTGCCAGCAGTTTATCGGAGGGATTCTCCTACGAGCAGTACTTC	CASSLSEGFSYEQYF
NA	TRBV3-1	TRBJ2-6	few	TGTGCCAGCAGCCAAGGGTTAGCTGGGGCCAACGTCCTGACTTTC	CASSQGLAGANVLTF